This T cell receptor beta chain was observed in a study of beta chain features in type 1 diabetes. Study-level background: Patients and healthy donors were similar in age, gender and cell yields.

Broader study findings: Shorter TCRB CDR3s, moderately but significantly so, were found in Type 1 diabetes patients in all four CD4+ subsets. The influence of HLA type on TCRB rearrangement stayed undetermined.

The investigators reverse transcribed all of the isolated RNA, so they sequenced expressed TCRB transcripts. The average read count of naive, central memory and regulatory T cell samples was a few million. Here immunoSEQ multiplex PCR was the method, and the copy in TCRdb shows in-frame clones only, minus some. The sample shows 200,000 to 300,000 clones, roughly 22% of them seen only once. Each of the CD4+ naive, central memory, regulatory and stem cell-like memory populations was sorted via CD45RO/CCR7/CD25/CD127/CD95/CD27. Per the germline V gene, CDR1 is SQVTM and CDR2 is ANQGSEA. This CDR3 is built from 13 residues. J lost 2 bases, V lost 8 bases, and 7 bases had no gene match. In the case of this clone: Its cognate antigen is unknown.

This clonotype originated in a woman aged 40 to 50 with type 1 diabetes. V and J are TRBV29-1 and TRBJ2-3, with 7 bases aligning to TRBD1. Sequencing was performed on naive CD4+ T cells from blood. CDR3 in DNA: TGCAGCTCGATGACAGGGATCACAGATACGCAGTATTTT. This translates into CSSMTGITDTQYF.